This T cell receptor beta chain comes out of a study of cytomegalovirus exposure and HLA in healthy donors. Study findings and constraints: 150 or so TCR beta chains were listed as cytomegalovirus-associated. Prediction of most subjects' HLA-A and HLA-B alleles by TCR beta sequences was reportedly accurate.

A multiplex PCR was run with 60 Vbeta primers and 13 Jbeta primers. Method: immunoSEQ multiplex PCR; TCRdb's copy keeps in-frame clones and lacks some. The table shows 130,000 or so clones, with roughly 70% occurring only once. Unrecorded immune exposures were likely, despite nominal health at sampling. Worth noting for this clone: Its specificity is not known.

The sequenced material came from PBMCs. This clonotype originated in a woman between 35 and 50 years old in good health and CMV-seropositive.

This chain's CDR3 is CASSLSRGSDTEAFF. The CDR3 bases are TGTGCCAGCAGCTTGTCGAGGGGGTCAGACACTGAAGCTTTCTTT. The chain has TRBV5-4 and TRBJ1-1; possible D gene TRBD1, 6 bases. This CDR3 has 15 amino acids. With 1 base removed from V and 3 bases from J, the gap between germline ends came to 13 bases. CDR1 and CDR2 from the germline V gene are SGHNT and YYREEE (reference sequence).